The sequence of this T cell receptor beta chain was determined in a study of shared T cell receptors in the human thymus. The germline CDR1 and CDR2 sequences are MNHEY and SMNVEV (reference sequence). This CDR3 contains 13 residues. V lost 2 bases to trimming and J lost 3 bases, with 8 bases between them. The table came from immunoSEQ multiplex PCR; TCRdb's copy has only in-frame clones and leaves some out. The data show approximately 400,000 clones, around 93% seen once. This clonotype was sampled from a human donor. The chain employs TRBV27 and TRBJ2-7; D gene unclear. The sample comprised thymocytes. The CDR3 sequence: CASSLRADYEQYF. In DNA, the CDR3 is TGTGCCAGCAGTTTACGGGCAGACTACGAGCAGTACTTC.